A selection of T cell receptor beta chains follows, all from one sample in a study of blood T cell repertoires in COVID-19. The repertoire was sequenced with immunoSEQ multiplex PCR; TCRdb's copy has only in-frame clones and lacks some. The sample records 300,000 or so clones, 80% to 90% being singletons. Sequencing was carried out using PBMCs or T cells enriched from blood (not recorded which). These receptors originate from a woman between 40 and 55 years old with acute COVID-19. Both conserved end residues are part of each CDR3. A D gene is named only where the DNA matches it firmly. Clone size is stated in some rows and not others, as once, few, many or a class when expanded.

V gene: TRBV6-4
J gene: TRBJ2-3
clone size: once
D gene: -
CDR3 length: 12
CDR3 protein: CASSGGADTQYF
CDR3 DNA: TGTGCCAGCAGCGGTGGGGCCGATACGCAGTATTTT

V gene: TRBV5-1
J gene: TRBJ1-5
clone size: -
D gene: TRBD1
CDR3 length: 15
CDR3 protein: CASSTGQGYNQPQHF
CDR3 DNA: TGCGCCAGCAGCACGGGACAGGGGTACAATCAGCCCCAGCATTTT

V gene: TRBV10-3
J gene: TRBJ1-4
clone size: -
D gene: TRBD1
CDR3 length: 15
CDR3 protein: CAIRGTGAANEKLFF
CDR3 DNA: TGTGCCATCAGGGGTACAGGGGCGGCTAATGAAAAACTGTTTTTT

V gene: TRBV28
J gene: TRBJ1-1
clone size: -
D gene: TRBD1
CDR3 length: 15
CDR3 protein: CASSLSTGTGKVAFF
CDR3 DNA: TGTGCCAGCAGTCTTAGTACCGGGACAGGGAAAGTTGCTTTCTTT

V gene: TRBV3-1/TRBV3-2
J gene: TRBJ1-5
clone size: -
D gene: TRBD1
CDR3 length: 16
CDR3 protein: CASSQGTGWNNQPQHF
CDR3 DNA: TGTGCCAGCAGCCAAGGGACAGGGTGGAACAATCAGCCCCAGCATTTT

V gene: TRBV6-5
J gene: TRBJ1-4
clone size: -
D gene: -
CDR3 length: 15
CDR3 protein: CASSYGTVSNEKLFF
CDR3 DNA: TGTGCCAGCAGTTACGGCACAGTTTCTAATGAAAAACTGTTTTTT

V gene: TRBV20-1
J gene: TRBJ1-1
clone size: -
D gene: -
CDR3 length: 11
CDR3 protein: CSARNPRVAFF
CDR3 DNA: TGCAGTGCTAGAAACCCGAGGGTAGCTTTCTTT

V gene: TRBV11-3
J gene: TRBJ2-1
clone size: once
D gene: -
CDR3 length: 17
CDR3 protein: CASSLDLREASTNEQFF
CDR3 DNA: TGTGCCAGCAGCTTAGATCTGCGGGAAGCCTCTACCAATGAGCAGTTCTTC

V gene: TRBV2
J gene: TRBJ2-4
clone size: -
D gene: TRBD1
CDR3 length: 14
CDR3 protein: CASSQDGTGNIQYF
CDR3 DNA: TGTGCCAGCAGTCAAGACGGGACAGGGAACATTCAGTACTTC

V gene: TRBV7-2
J gene: TRBJ1-2
clone size: -
D gene: TRBD1
CDR3 length: 17
CDR3 protein: CASSPRTGGLDPYGYTF
CDR3 DNA: TGTGCCAGCAGCCCACGGACAGGGGGTTTGGACCCCTATGGCTACACCTTC

V gene: TRBV19
J gene: TRBJ2-2
clone size: -
D gene: -
CDR3 length: 13
CDR3 protein: CASISGRTGELFF
CDR3 DNA: TGTGCCAGTATCTCGGGGAGAACCGGGGAGCTGTTTTTT

V gene: TRBV29-1
J gene: TRBJ1-4
clone size: -
D gene: -
CDR3 length: 12
CDR3 protein: CSVAPGNGKLFF
CDR3 DNA: TGCAGCGTCGCACCGGGGAACGGAAAACTGTTTTTT

V gene: TRBV11-1
J gene: TRBJ1-1
clone size: -
D gene: -
CDR3 length: 14
CDR3 protein: CASSLGGIATEAFF
CDR3 DNA: TGTGCCAGCAGCTTGGGGGGGATTGCCACTGAAGCTTTCTTT

V gene: TRBV4-2
J gene: TRBJ1-2
clone size: -
D gene: -
CDR3 length: 17
CDR3 protein: CASSQEEVYRAGDGYTF
CDR3 DNA: TGTGCCAGCAGCCAAGAAGAGGTGTACAGGGCGGGAGATGGCTACACCTTC

V gene: TRBV7-9
J gene: TRBJ2-1
clone size: -
D gene: -
CDR3 length: 17
CDR3 protein: CASSVRGGGPIYNEQFF
CDR3 DNA: TGTGCCAGCAGCGTCCGCGGCGGGGGCCCAATCTACAATGAGCAGTTCTTC

V gene: TRBV19
J gene: TRBJ1-2
clone size: -
D gene: TRBD1
CDR3 length: 14
CDR3 protein: CASNPGQGANGYTF
CDR3 DNA: TGTGCCAGTAATCCGGGACAGGGGGCGAATGGCTACACCTTC

V gene: TRBV19
J gene: TRBJ1-1
clone size: -
D gene: -
CDR3 length: 14
CDR3 protein: CASSINYEATEAFF
CDR3 DNA: TGTGCCAGTAGTATCAATTATGAAGCCACTGAAGCTTTCTTT

V gene: TRBV29-1
J gene: TRBJ2-3
clone size: -
D gene: TRBD1
CDR3 length: 12
CDR3 protein: CSGTGTTDTQYF
CDR3 DNA: TGCAGCGGGACAGGGACCACAGATACGCAGTATTTT

V gene: TRBV14
J gene: TRBJ2-1
clone size: -
D gene: -
CDR3 length: 16
CDR3 protein: CASSQVIGRGYNEQFF
CDR3 DNA: TGTGCCAGCAGCCAAGTTATCGGGCGGGGTTACAATGAGCAGTTCTTC

V gene: TRBV19
J gene: TRBJ1-5
clone size: -
D gene: TRBD1
CDR3 length: 18
CDR3 protein: CASSIGGTGVRGNQPQHF
CDR3 DNA: TGTGCCAGTAGTATAGGGGGGACAGGGGTTAGGGGCAATCAGCCCCAGCATTTT

V gene: TRBV5-4
J gene: TRBJ2-1
clone size: -
D gene: -
CDR3 length: 14
CDR3 protein: CASSLAGPYNEQFF
CDR3 DNA: TGTGCCAGCAGCTTGGCCGGTCCTTACAATGAGCAGTTCTTC

V gene: TRBV5-8
J gene: TRBJ2-7
clone size: -
D gene: -
CDR3 length: 15
CDR3 protein: CASSWGGGVTYEQYF
CDR3 DNA: TGTGCCAGCAGTTGGGGGGGCGGAGTCACCTACGAGCAGTACTTC

V gene: TRBV6-5
J gene: TRBJ1-3
clone size: -
D gene: -
CDR3 length: 15
CDR3 protein: CASSLTRDSGNTIYF
CDR3 DNA: TGTGCCAGCAGTCTCACCAGGGACTCTGGAAACACCATATATTTT

V gene: TRBV6-2/TRBV6-3
J gene: TRBJ1-5
clone size: once
D gene: -
CDR3 length: 15
CDR3 protein: CASSYVGRSNQPQHF
CDR3 DNA: TGTGCCAGCAGTTACGTGGGGAGGAGCAATCAGCCCCAGCATTTT

V gene: TRBV7-2
J gene: TRBJ1-5
clone size: -
D gene: -
CDR3 length: 12
CDR3 protein: CASSLGDQPQHF
CDR3 DNA: TGTGCCAGCAGCTTAGGCGATCAGCCCCAGCATTTT

V gene: TRBV27
J gene: TRBJ2-1
clone size: -
D gene: -
CDR3 length: 13
CDR3 protein: CASSWRDNNEQFF
CDR3 DNA: TGTGCCAGCAGTTGGCGTGACAACAATGAGCAGTTCTTC

V gene: TRBV4-2
J gene: TRBJ1-5
clone size: -
D gene: -
CDR3 length: 15
CDR3 protein: CASSQDRRDNQPQHF
CDR3 DNA: TGTGCCAGCAGCCAAGATAGGAGGGACAATCAGCCCCAGCATTTT

V gene: TRBV27
J gene: TRBJ1-2
clone size: -
D gene: -
CDR3 length: 13
CDR3 protein: CASSPWTDYGYTF
CDR3 DNA: TGTGCCAGCAGTCCATGGACAGATTATGGCTACACCTTC

V gene: TRBV27
J gene: TRBJ2-1
clone size: -
D gene: -
CDR3 length: 15
CDR3 protein: CASSLSAYSYNEQFF
CDR3 DNA: TGTGCCAGCAGCCTGAGCGCGTACTCCTACAATGAGCAGTTCTTC

V gene: TRBV7-2
J gene: TRBJ2-3
clone size: -
D gene: TRBD1
CDR3 length: 15
CDR3 protein: CAISQGVAGTDTQYF
CDR3 DNA: TGTGCCATCTCACAGGGGGTCGCGGGCACAGATACGCAGTATTTT

V gene: TRBV7-2
J gene: TRBJ2-2
clone size: -
D gene: TRBD2
CDR3 length: 16
CDR3 protein: CASSLVGGSFTGELFF
CDR3 DNA: TGTGCCAGCAGCTTAGTCGGCGGGAGTTTCACCGGGGAGCTGTTTTTT

V gene: TRBV2
J gene: TRBJ2-7
clone size: -
D gene: TRBD1
CDR3 length: 15
CDR3 protein: CASSEGTGWAYEQYF
CDR3 DNA: TGTGCCAGCAGTGAAGGGACAGGGTGGGCCTACGAGCAGTACTTC

V gene: TRBV28
J gene: TRBJ1-3
clone size: -
D gene: -
CDR3 length: 14
CDR3 protein: CASSDRRSGNTIYF
CDR3 DNA: TGTGCCAGCTCCGACAGGCGCTCTGGAAACACCATATATTTT

V gene: TRBV3-1/TRBV3-2
J gene: TRBJ1-2
clone size: -
D gene: -
CDR3 length: 13
CDR3 protein: CASSQGWGESHTF
CDR3 DNA: TGTGCCAGCAGCCAAGGTTGGGGGGAGTCCCACACCTTC